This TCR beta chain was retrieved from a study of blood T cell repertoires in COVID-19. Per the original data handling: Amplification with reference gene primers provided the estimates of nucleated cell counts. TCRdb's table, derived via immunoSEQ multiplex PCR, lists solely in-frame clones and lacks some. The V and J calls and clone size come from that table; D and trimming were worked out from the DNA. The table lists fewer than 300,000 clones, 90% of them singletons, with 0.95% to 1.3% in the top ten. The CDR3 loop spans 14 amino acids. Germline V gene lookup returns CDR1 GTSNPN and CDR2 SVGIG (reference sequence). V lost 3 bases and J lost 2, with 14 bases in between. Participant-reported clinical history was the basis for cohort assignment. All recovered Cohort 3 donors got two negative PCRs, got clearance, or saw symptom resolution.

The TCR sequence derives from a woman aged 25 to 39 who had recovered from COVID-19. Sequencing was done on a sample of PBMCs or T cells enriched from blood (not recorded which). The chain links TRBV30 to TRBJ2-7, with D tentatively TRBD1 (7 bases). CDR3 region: CAWSRGTDTYEQYF. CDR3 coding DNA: TGTGCCTGGAGCCGCGGGACAGATACCTACGAGCAGTACTTC.